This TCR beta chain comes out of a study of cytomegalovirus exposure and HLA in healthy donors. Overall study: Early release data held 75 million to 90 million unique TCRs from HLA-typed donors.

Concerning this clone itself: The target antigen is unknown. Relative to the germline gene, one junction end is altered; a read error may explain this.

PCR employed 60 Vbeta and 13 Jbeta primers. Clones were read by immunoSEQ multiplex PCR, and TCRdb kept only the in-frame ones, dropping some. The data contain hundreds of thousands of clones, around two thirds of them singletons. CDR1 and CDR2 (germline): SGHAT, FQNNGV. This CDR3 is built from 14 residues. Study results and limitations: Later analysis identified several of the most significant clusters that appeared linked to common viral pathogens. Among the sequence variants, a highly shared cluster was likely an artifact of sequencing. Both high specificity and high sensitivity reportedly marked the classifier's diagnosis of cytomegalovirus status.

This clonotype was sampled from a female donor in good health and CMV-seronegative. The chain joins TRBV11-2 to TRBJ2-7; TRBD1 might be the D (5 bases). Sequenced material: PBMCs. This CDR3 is CASSLHAGLSEQCF. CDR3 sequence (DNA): TGTGCCAGCAGCTTACACGCAGGGTTGTCCGAGCAGTGCTTC.